The 10 T cell receptor beta chains below all came from one sample that was sequenced in a study of regulatory T cells in long-lasting Graves disease. The TCR beta library used iRepertoire HTBI primers with Arm-PCR amplification of CDR3. TCRdb re-called the multiplex PCR reads through MiXCR, storing one row per CDR3 protein. The data hold more than 450,000 distinct CDR3 sequences, with around 11% observed a single time. Described time point: newly diagnosed GD, antithyroid drugs for less than 3 months. Preparation of the TCR library used RNA extracted from PBMCs. The sample was also reused in another study, on T cells in Graves' hyperthyroidism and ophthalmopathy.

The sequencing used peripheral blood mononuclear cells (PBMCs), collected at new diagnosis, from a patient treated with antithyroid drugs. The receptors here all came from a woman in her twenties or thirties with Graves disease.

The sample holds many counts of this clonotype. The genes are TRBV7-8 and TRBJ2-5; 8 bases are shared with TRBD1. Germline CDR1 is SGHVS and CDR2 is FQNEAQ. The CDR3 is 16 amino acids. Trimming took 0 bases from V and 5 from J; bases not matched to a gene: 8. The CDR3 DNA is TGTGCCAGCAGCTTAGCGCGCCAGGGGGCTGGGGAGACCCAGTACTTC. Translating it yields CASSLARQGAGETQYF.

This clonotype was found many times. The chain joins TRBV6-5 to TRBJ2-6; D call uncertain. The germline V gene encodes CDR1 MNHEY and CDR2 SVGAGI. The CDR3 sequence is 15 residues long. V gave up 0 bases and J gave up 2 bases, with 5 bases separating them. Here the CDR3 reads CASSYSRAGANVLTF. DNA of the CDR3: TGTGCCAGCAGTTACTCCCGGGCTGGGGCCAACGTCCTGACTTTC.

This clonotype was detected many times. The V call is TRBV11-2, the J call TRBJ1-6, with D unclear. This CDR3 region has 16 residues. The V end lost 0 bases, the J end lost 2 bases, and 8 bases lay between the germline ends. Germline CDR1 SGHAT, CDR2 FQNNGV. The CDR3 region is CASSLDGSAYNSPLHF. The CDR3 bases are TGTGCCAGCAGCTTAGATGGCAGCGCCTATAATTCACCCCTCCACTTT.

This clonotype was observed many times. The chain is built from TRBV2 and TRBJ2-1; TRBD1 is a possible D gene (6 bases). The CDR3 length is 14 residues. The germline V gene has CDR1 SNHLY and CDR2 FYNNEI. V was pared by 6 bases and J by 8 bases, with 17 bases between. This CDR3 is CASSEHQGSHEQFF. The CDR3 bases are TGTGCCAGCAGCGAACATCAGGGGTCCCATGAGCAGTTCTTC.

Comments on this clonotype: This probably arose from a read error, given a far larger clone one base away. The genes are TRBV11-3 and TRBJ2-7, with TRBD2 as a possible D gene (5 bases). Germline CDR1 reads SGHNT; CDR2 reads YENEEA. The CDR3 length is 15 residues. The CDR3 region is CASRFGGSSSYEQYF. The CDR3 DNA reads TGTGCCAGCCGCTTCGGCGGGTCCAGCTCCTACGAGCAGTACTTC.

As to this clonotype: A single base separates this from a much larger clone, so it may be a read error. The rearrangement joins TRBV3-1 to TRBJ2-3, with D perhaps matching TRBD1 or TRBD2 (5 bases each). This CDR3 is 15 amino acids long. Germline assignment: CDR1 LGHDT and CDR2 YNNKEL (reference sequence). CDR3 in amino acids: CASGQERGATDTQYF. The CDR3 DNA reads as TGTGCCAGCGGCCAAGAGAGAGGGGCCACAGATACGCAGTATTTT.

Many counts were recorded for this clonotype. This chain connects TRBV5-1 to TRBJ2-6, with D possibly matching TRBD2 (5 bases). Germline CDR1 reads SGHRS; CDR2 reads YFSETQ. V shed 4 bases and J shed 2 bases, with 16 bases lying between them. CDR3 length equals 17 residues. The CDR3 DNA follows: TGCGCCAGCAGCGCTCAAGGACTGTATGCTGGGGCCAACGTCCTGACTTTC. It yields the protein CASSAQGLYAGANVLTF.

The table lists this clonotype with many counts. This rearrangement joins TRBV20-1 to TRBJ2-1; TRBD2 matches 14 bases. The germline CDR1 and CDR2 sequences are DFQATT and SNEGSKA (reference sequence). After removal of 3 bases from V and 7 bases from J, the junction contained 8 bases not matched to a gene. The CDR3 spans 16 residues. CDR3 DNA: TGCAGTGCTAGTGCGCCGGGACTAGCGGGGGCTAATGAGCAGTTCTTC. Translating gives CSASAPGLAGANEQFF.

This clonotype has at least ten counts. This sequence may be a read error, since a much larger clone differs from it by one base. The V gene is TRBV2, the J gene TRBJ1-2; D unresolved. V gave up 4 bases and J gave up 4 bases, with 13 bases separating them. The CDR3 is 14 amino acids. Germline CDR1 SNHLY, CDR2 FYNNEI. CDR3 in DNA: TGTGCCAGCAGTGGGTTATTGAGTAGCTATGGCTACACCTTC. It is translated as CASSGLLSSYGYTF.

Many counts were recorded for this clonotype. The chain couples TRBV11-2 to TRBJ2-3; the D is unclear. The V end lost 2 bases, the J end lost 2 bases, and 8 bases lay between the germline ends. This CDR3 has 14 residues. The germline gives CDR1 SGHAT, CDR2 FQNNGV. The CDR3 spells CASSLRLNTDTQYF. The CDR3 bases are TGTGCCAGCAGCTTAAGACTCAACACAGATACGCAGTATTTT.